This T cell receptor (beta chain) was sequenced in a study of T cell repertoires in cytomegalovirus infection. As for this clonotype: What it binds is unknown.

Each CDR3 protein is one row after TCRdb ran MiXCR on the reads. The sample includes roughly 700,000 distinct CDR3 sequences, about 33% of them seen just once. The V gene's germline CDR1 is MNHEY and CDR2 SMNVEV (reference sequence). This CDR3 spans 16 amino acids. V shed 2 bases and J shed 3 bases, with 16 bases lying between them. V gene TRBV27 combines with J gene TRBJ1-2; maybe TRBD1 (5 bases). This clonotype was obtained from a human donor in good health (CMV status not recorded). Some clones in this sample may be carry-over from other donors' samples. This specimen was cultured PBMCs, taken from culture after CMV antigen stimulation. CDR3 region: CASSLGPGQVYYGYTF. The CDR3 DNA reads as TGTGCCAGCAGTTTAGGGCCAGGGCAAGTTTACTATGGCTACACCTTC.